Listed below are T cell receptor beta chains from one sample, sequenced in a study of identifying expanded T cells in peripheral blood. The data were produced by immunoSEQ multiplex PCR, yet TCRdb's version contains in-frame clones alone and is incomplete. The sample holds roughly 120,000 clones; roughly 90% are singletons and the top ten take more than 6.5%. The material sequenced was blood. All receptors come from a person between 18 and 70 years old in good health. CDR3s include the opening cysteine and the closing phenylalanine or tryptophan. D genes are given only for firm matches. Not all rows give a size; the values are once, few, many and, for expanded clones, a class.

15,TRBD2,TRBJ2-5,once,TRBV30,CAWSPGLAEQETQYF,TGTGCCTGGAGTCCTGGACTAGCGGAACAAGAGACCCAGTACTTC
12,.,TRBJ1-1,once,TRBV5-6,CASSSYRVEAFF,TGTGCCAGCAGCTCATACAGGGTTGAAGCTTTCTTT
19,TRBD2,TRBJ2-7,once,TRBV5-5,CASSPEPGLAGGSWDEQYF,TGTGCCAGCAGCCCCGAGCCGGGACTAGCGGGGGGAAGCTGGGACGAGCAGTACTTC
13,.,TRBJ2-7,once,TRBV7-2,CASRSTGSYEQYF,TGTGCCAGCAGGTCAACCGGGTCCTACGAGCAGTACTTC
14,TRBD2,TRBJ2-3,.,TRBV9,CASSWGLARDTQYF,TGTGCCAGCAGTTGGGGACTAGCAAGAGATACGCAGTATTTT
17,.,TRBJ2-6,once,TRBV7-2,CASSLDHSPSGANVLTF,TGTGCCAGCAGCTTAGACCACTCGCCCTCTGGGGCCAACGTCCTGACTTTC
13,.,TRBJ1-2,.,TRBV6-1,CASSEARAHGYTF,TGTGCCAGCAGTGAAGCTAGGGCTCATGGCTACACCTTC
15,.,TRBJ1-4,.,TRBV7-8,CASSPPVRGYEKLFF,TGTGCCAGCAGCCCCCCAGTCAGGGGATATGAAAAACTGTTTTTT
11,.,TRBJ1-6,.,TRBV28,CASRTGPPLHF,TGTGCCAGCAGGACTGGACCACCCCTCCACTTT
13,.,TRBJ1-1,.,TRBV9,CASSVGQSTEAFF,TGTGCCAGCAGCGTAGGGCAAAGCACTGAAGCTTTCTTT
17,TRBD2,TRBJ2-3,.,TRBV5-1,CASSLWLAGYSTDTQYF,TGCGCCAGCAGCTTGTGGCTAGCGGGGTATTCCACAGATACGCAGTATTTT
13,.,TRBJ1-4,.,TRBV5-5,CASSLGSNEKLFF,TGTGCCAGCAGCTTGGGGAGTAATGAAAAACTGTTTTTT
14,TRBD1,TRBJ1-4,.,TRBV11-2,CASSLGTGREKLFF,TGTGCCAGCAGCTTAGGGACAGGTCGGGAAAAACTGTTTTTT
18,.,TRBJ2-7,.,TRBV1,CTSSQGEITGRPSGEQYF,TGCACCAGCAGCCAAGGGGAAATCACAGGGCGACCATCAGGCGAGCAGTACTTC
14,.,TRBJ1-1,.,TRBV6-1,CASSRDRPDREAFF,TGTGCCAGCAGTCGCGACAGGCCGGACCGTGAAGCTTTCTTT
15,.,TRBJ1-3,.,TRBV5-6,CASSLGPGTGNTIYF,TGTGCCAGCAGCTTGGGGCCAGGGACTGGAAACACCATATATTTT
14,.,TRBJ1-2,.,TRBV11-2,CASSTMREGDGYTF,TGTGCCAGCAGTACAATGCGGGAAGGAGATGGCTACACCTTC
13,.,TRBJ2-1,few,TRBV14,CASSQDRWGRKFF,TGTGCCAGCAGCCAAGATCGTTGGGGTAGAAAGTTCTTC
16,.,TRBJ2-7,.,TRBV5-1,CASSLGGSRMGYEQYF,TGCGCCAGCAGCTTGGGTGGTAGTAGAATGGGATACGAGCAGTACTTC
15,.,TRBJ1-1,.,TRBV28,CASNGKGIVWPEAFF,TGTGCCAGCAATGGGAAGGGAATTGTTTGGCCTGAAGCTTTCTTT
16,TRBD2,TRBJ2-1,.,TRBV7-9,CASSSLSSGGYNEQFF,TGTGCCAGCAGCTCCCTATCTAGCGGGGGCTACAATGAGCAGTTCTTC
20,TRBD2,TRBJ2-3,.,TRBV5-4,CASSLPLGTSGGASPDTQYF,TGTGCCAGCAGCTTGCCACTCGGGACTAGCGGGGGCGCTAGTCCAGATACGCAGTATTTT
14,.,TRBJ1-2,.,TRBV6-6,CASHVGSINYGYTF,TGTGCCAGCCACGTAGGGAGCATTAACTATGGCTACACCTTC
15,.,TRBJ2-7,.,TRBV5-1,CASSLEARGPFEQYF,TGCGCCAGCAGCTTGGAGGCCAGGGGCCCTTTCGAGCAGTACTTC
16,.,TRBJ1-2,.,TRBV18,CASSPQGGDFSYGYTF,TGTGCCAGCTCACCTCAAGGGGGGGACTTCAGCTATGGCTACACCTTC
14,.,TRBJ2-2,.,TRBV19,CATATSPADGELFF,TGTGCCACCGCGACATCCCCGGCGGACGGGGAGCTGTTTTTT
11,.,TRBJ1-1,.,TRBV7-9,CASSPSVVNFF,TGTGCCAGCAGTCCTAGTGTCGTTAACTTTTTT
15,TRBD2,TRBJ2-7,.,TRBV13,CASSSASGSTYEQYF,TGTGCCAGCAGCTCCGCTAGCGGGAGTACCTACGAGCAGTACTTC
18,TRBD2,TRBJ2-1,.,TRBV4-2,CASSQTASGETRGNEQFF,TGTGCCAGCAGCCAAACCGCTAGCGGGGAGACGAGGGGCAATGAGCAGTTCTTC
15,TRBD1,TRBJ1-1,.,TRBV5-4,CASSPPGQVNTEAFF,TGTGCCAGCAGCCCTCCGGGACAGGTGAACACTGAAGCTTTCTTT
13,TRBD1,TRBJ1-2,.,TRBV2,CASSEKGAGGYTF,TGTGCCAGCAGTGAAAAGGGGGCTGGAGGCTACACCTTC
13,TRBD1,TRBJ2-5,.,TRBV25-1,CASRTGARETQYF,TGTGCCAGCAGGACAGGGGCCCGGGAGACCCAGTACTTC
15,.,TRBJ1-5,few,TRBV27,CASSLKDPGYQPQHF,TGTGCCAGCAGCCTCAAGGACCCCGGTTACCAGCCCCAGCATTTT
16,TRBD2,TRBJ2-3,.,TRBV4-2,CASSLQTSGGADTQYF,TGTGCCAGCAGCCTCCAGACTAGCGGGGGTGCAGATACGCAGTATTTT
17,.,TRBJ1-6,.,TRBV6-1,CASSEEKGLGGNSPLHF,TGTGCCAGCAGTGAAGAAAAAGGACTCGGTGGAAATTCACCCCTCCACTTT
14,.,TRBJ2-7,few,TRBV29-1,CSVQGQGVAYEQYF,TGCAGCGTGCAGGGGCAGGGTGTCGCCTACGAGCAGTACTTC
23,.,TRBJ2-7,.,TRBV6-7,CASRRLRKTANILNRSTFDEQYF,TGTGCCAGCAGGAGATTAAGGAAAACGGCCAACATTTTAAATAGGTCTACTTTTGATGAGCAGTACTTC
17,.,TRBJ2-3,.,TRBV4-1,CASSQDLTRSHTDTQYF,TGCGCCAGCAGCCAAGATCTTACCAGGAGCCACACAGATACGCAGTATTTT
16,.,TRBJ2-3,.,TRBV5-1,CASSLVSAAPTDTQYF,TGCGCCAGCAGCTTAGTGTCAGCGGCGCCCACAGATACGCAGTATTTT
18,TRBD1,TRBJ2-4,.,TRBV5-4,CASSLVQGASLAKNIQYF,TGTGCCAGCAGCTTGGTACAGGGGGCGAGCCTAGCCAAAAACATTCAGTACTTC